This T cell receptor (beta chain) was sequenced for a study of cytomegalovirus exposure and HLA in healthy donors. Amplification used 60 Vbeta primers and 13 Jbeta primers. This table comes from immunoSEQ multiplex PCR, and its TCRdb copy is limited to in-frame clones, with some not included. Of tens of thousands of clones in the sample, roughly 90% were seen once. This clone has more than one count but fewer than ten. There are 16 residues in the CDR3. The germline V gene encodes CDR1 MGHDK and CDR2 SYGVNS. Between the trimmed V and J ends, which lost 1 base and 0 bases, there was a span of 12 bases.

The chain joins TRBV25-1 to TRBJ2-5, with D possibly being TRBD1 (6 bases). This receptor was obtained from a woman between 18 and 29 years old in good health and CMV-seronegative. Source material: PBMCs. The CDR3 nucleotides read TGTGCCAGCAGTGAATTGAACGGACAGTACCAAGAGACCCAGTACTTC. It encodes CASSELNGQYQETQYF.